This T cell receptor (beta chain) derives from a study of blood T cell repertoires in COVID-19. Whole-study context: PBMCs, B-cell-depleted T cells, or T cells provided the cDNA or gDNA that made up the material.

Profiling relied on immunoSEQ multiplex PCR, and the TCRdb table lists in-frame clones only, not all of them. The sample comprises some 250,000 clones, 75% to 90% of which are singletons, and approximately 2% rests with the top ten. Trimming removed 6 bases at V and 3 bases at J, with 12 bases between. CDR1 and CDR2 from the germline V gene are SGHRS and YFSETQ. This CDR3 spans 13 amino acids. Before being deemed recovered, Cohort 3 donors had two negative PCRs, clearance, or symptom resolution. The J gene is TRBJ2-5, the V gene TRBV5-1, with a possible D match to TRBD2 (6 bases). Sequencing input: PBMCs or T cells enriched from blood (not recorded which). The receptor was isolated from a woman aged 45 to 65 who had recovered from COVID-19. CDR3 nucleotides: TGCGCCAGCACTACGGGAGAGGAAGAGACCCAGTACTTC. It is translated as CASTTGEEETQYF.